A single sample gave rise to the 21 T cell receptor beta chains below, sequenced in a study of blood T cell repertoires in COVID-19. Libraries were prepared by immunoSEQ multiplex PCR; TCRdb keeps only in-frame clonotypes and omits some of them. The sample lists over 150,000 clones, around 82% seen once, with approximately 19% in the top ten. Sequenced input: peripheral blood. The receptors were gathered from a woman in her seventies who had recovered from COVID-19.

This chain connects TRBV24-1 to TRBJ2-1, with D hard to call. V shed 2 bases and J shed 5 bases, with 3 bases lying between them. The CDR3 is 12 residues long. Germline loops: CDR1 KGHDR, CDR2 SFDVKD. CDR3 region: CATSDWHNEQFF. CDR3 in DNA: TGTGCCACCAGTGATTGGCACAATGAGCAGTTCTTC.

Only a few counts were recorded for this clone. V usage is TRBV7-3 and J usage is TRBJ2-1; TRBD2 matches 9 bases. This CDR3 spans 14 amino acids. V shed 5 bases, J shed 14 bases, and the junction held 13 bases outside the gene matches. Germline CDR1 is SGHTA and CDR2 is FQGTGA. This CDR3 is CASSESGGRAGEFF. In DNA, the CDR3 is TGTGCCAGCAGCGAGTCTGGCGGGAGGGCCGGGGAGTTCTTC.

Of note for this clone: A much larger clone lies a single base off, so this may be a read error. V is TRBV5-8 and J is TRBJ1-4; 7 bases align to TRBD1. The junction had 4 bases not matched to a gene; V was cut back by 3 bases and J by 5 bases. CDR3 size: 14 residues. Germline V gene sequence: CDR1 SGHTS, CDR2 YDEGEE. The CDR3 bases are TGTGCCAGCAGCTCCGGGACAGCGAATGAAAAACTGTTTTTT. Protein sequence: CASSSGTANEKLFF.

CDR3 nucleotide sequence: TGTGCCAGCAGCCCCTTCCGAGCCGGGGAGCTGTTTTTT. Translated: CASSPFRAGELFF. This chain links TRBV11-3 with TRBJ2-2, with no clear D. This CDR3 contains 13 residues. CDR1 is SGHNT and CDR2 is YENEEA in the germline V gene. V was trimmed by 5 bases and J by 6 bases, leaving 10 bases between them.

This clone was recorded once. The chain has TRBV5-1 and TRBJ2-5; possible D gene TRBD2, 6 bases. CDR1 SGHRS and CDR2 YFSETQ come from the germline V gene. CDR3 length: 15 amino acids. Trimming removed 0 bases at V and 5 bases at J, with 14 bases between. The CDR3 nucleotides are TGCGCCAGCAGCTTGGCGGCTCCCCGGGGGGAGACCCAGTACTTC. Translating gives CASSLAAPRGETQYF.

The chain joins TRBV18 to TRBJ1-2, with 9 bases that match TRBD1. J lost 1 base, V lost 6 bases, and 6 bases had no gene match. The length of the CDR3 is 15 residues. The V gene's germline CDR1 is KGHSH and CDR2 LQKENI. For the CDR3, the DNA is TGTGCCAGCTCGCCCGACAGGGGGAGTAACTATGGCTACACCTTC. Protein sequence: CASSPDRGSNYGYTF.

This chain uses TRBV6-5 with TRBJ1-1; D unresolved. The length of the CDR3 is 14 residues. Germline values: CDR1 MNHEY, CDR2 SVGAGI. V gave up 1 base and J gave up 1 base, with 7 bases separating them. The CDR3 region is CASSYLEGNTEAFF. As DNA, the CDR3 is TGTGCCAGCAGTTACTTGGAGGGGAACACTGAAGCTTTCTTT.

V is TRBV15 and J is TRBJ1-1; D gene unclear. The CDR3 extends over 16 amino acids. Per germline, CDR1 LNHNV and CDR2 YYDKDF (reference sequence). With 0 bases removed from V and 0 bases from J, the gap between germline ends came to 11 bases. The CDR3 spells CATSRDGPSMNTEAFF. CDR3 coding DNA: TGTGCCACCAGCAGAGATGGGCCCAGCATGAACACTGAAGCTTTCTTT. Using reference TRBV15 and TRBJ1-1 for the parts outside the CDR3, the full variable domain is DAMVIQNPRYQVTQFGKPVTLSCSQTLNHNVMYWYQQKSSQAPKLLFHYYDKDFNNEADTPDNFQSRRPNTSFCFLDIRSPGLGDTAMYLCATSRDGPSMNTEAFFGQGTRLTVV.

The chain carries TRBV12-3 or TRBV12-4 and TRBJ2-7; maybe TRBD2 (6 bases). The CDR3 runs 13 residues. V lost 6 bases to trimming and J lost 2 bases, with 11 bases between them. CDR3 sequence: CASSNSGTYEQYF. CDR3 nucleotide sequence: TGTGCCAGCAGCAATAGCGGAACCTACGAGCAGTACTTC.

J is TRBJ1-2 and V is TRBV29-1, with a possible D match to TRBD1 (6 bases). CDR3 size: 11 residues. Germline V lookup: CDR1 SQVTM, CDR2 ANQGSEA. Between the trimmed V and J ends, which lost 7 bases and 2 bases, there was a span of 8 bases. The CDR3 bases are TGCAGCGCCGGACAGAACTATGGCTACACCTTC. Protein product: CSAGQNYGYTF.

The chain carries TRBV2 and TRBJ2-4, with 9 positions matching TRBD1. V shed 3 bases and J 4 bases; nucleotides not matched to a gene: 7. Germline CDR1 SNHLY, CDR2 FYNNEI. This CDR3 has 16 residues. The DNA for the CDR3 is TGTGCCAGCAGTGACTTCGTGACAGGGGGGAAAAACATTCAGTACTTC. Translating gives CASSDFVTGGKNIQYF.

The chain uses TRBV10-3 and TRBJ1-2, with TRBD1 matching over 7 bases. Germline V lookup: CDR1 ENHRY, CDR2 SYGVKD. The CDR3 sequence is 13 residues long. Trimming at V came to 6 bases and at J to 4 bases, leaving 5 bases not matched to a gene. For the CDR3, the DNA is TGTGCCATCAGGACAGGGCCTGGCTATGGCTACACCTTC. Translating gives CAIRTGPGYGYTF.

This chain connects TRBV9 to TRBJ2-7; maybe TRBD2 (5 bases). Germline values: CDR1 SGDLS, CDR2 YYNGEE. The CDR3 runs 12 residues. With 4 bases removed from V and 1 base from J, the gap between germline ends came to 6 bases. For the CDR3, the DNA is TGTGCCAGCAGCCCGGGATCCTACGAGCAGTACTTC. Protein product: CASSPGSYEQYF.

The chain links TRBV6-2 or TRBV6-3 to TRBJ2-7; 8 bases match TRBD2. The V gene end was trimmed by 4 bases and the J gene end by 7 bases; junction bases not matched to a gene: 15. This CDR3 is 16 amino acids long. Germline V CDR1 and CDR2: MNHEY, SVGEGT. As DNA, the CDR3 is TGTGCCAGCAGTTCGCCCTCTGGCGGGAGGTCACCGGAGCAGTACTTC. Translating it yields CASSSPSGGRSPEQYF.

As to this clone: The junction shows a germline mismatch at one end, possibly a read error. CDR3 protein: CASSHGPRAGNEQFF. DNA for the CDR3: TGTGCTAGCAGCCATGGACCCAGGGCGGGGAATGAGCAGTTCTTC. This chain connects TRBV7-7 to TRBJ2-1; a weak D match, TRBD2 (6 bases). Germline CDR1 SSHAT, CDR2 FNYEAQ (reference sequence). The CDR3 runs to 15 residues.

This CDR3 is CASSEGGHRETQYF. CDR3 nucleotide sequence: TGTGCCAGCAGTGAGGGGGGGCACCGGGAGACCCAGTACTTC. V is TRBV2 and J is TRBJ2-5, with a weak D call TRBD2 (7 bases). CDR3 length: 14 amino acids. The germline V gene has CDR1 SNHLY and CDR2 FYNNEI. Between the trimmed V and J ends, which lost 3 bases and 5 bases, there was a span of 13 bases.

This chain joins TRBV4-1 and TRBJ2-1, with 8 bases matching TRBD2. Unmatched junction bases numbered 6, after V lost 4 bases and J lost 1 base. This CDR3 is built from 16 residues. From germline, CDR1 is MGHRA and CDR2 YSYEKL. CDR3 loop: CASSPPLAGSYNEQFF. The CDR3 DNA reads TGCGCCAGCAGCCCCCCCTTAGCGGGATCCTACAATGAGCAGTTCTTC.

The V call is TRBV10-3, the J call TRBJ2-7; TRBD1 might be the D (5 bases). Germline CDR1 is ENHRY and CDR2 is SYGVKD. Between the trimmed V and J ends, which lost 6 bases and 9 bases, there was a span of 15 bases. This CDR3 region has 12 residues. The CDR3 here is CAISGQTRLQYF. In DNA, the CDR3 is TGTGCCATCAGCGGACAAACCCGTCTGCAGTACTTC.

The rearrangement links TRBV20-1 to TRBJ2-1, with a tentative D call TRBD2 (5 bases). Germline lookup yields CDR1 DFQATT and CDR2 SNEGSKA (reference sequence). V lost 3 bases to trimming and J lost 5 bases, with 14 bases between them. The CDR3 is made up of 14 amino acids. The CDR3 spells CSASLPGEHNEQFF. CDR3 sequence (DNA): TGCAGTGCTAGTTTGCCCGGGGAGCACAATGAGCAGTTCTTC.

This sequence joins TRBV29-1 and TRBJ1-4; D is possibly TRBD1 (5 bases). Germline lookup yields CDR1 SQVTM and CDR2 ANQGSEA. V lost 5 bases and J lost 6, with 13 bases in between. The CDR3 is made up of 13 amino acids. CDR3 sequence reads: CSVSQGIDEKLFF. The CDR3 DNA sequence: TGCAGCGTTTCGCAGGGAATCGATGAAAAACTGTTTTTT.

This rearrangement joins TRBV7-2 to TRBJ2-3; 9 bases map to TRBD1. V dropped 10 bases and J dropped 2; count of bases not matched to a gene: 7. Germline-derived CDR1 and CDR2 are SGHTA and FQGNSA. This CDR3 has 14 amino acids. CDR3 protein: CATSGTGTTDTQYF. For the CDR3, the DNA is TGTGCCACCTCAGGGACAGGGACCACAGATACGCAGTATTTT.